This T cell receptor beta chain was recovered during a study of T cells in Graves' hyperthyroidism and ophthalmopathy. The sample holds many counts of this clonotype. Its antigen is currently unknown. From RNA transcripts, TCR beta CDR3 regions were amplified. The HTBI primer set drove a first-round RT-PCR of the TCR CDR3. From the multiplex PCR reads, TCRdb called clonotypes with MiXCR, one entry per CDR3 protein. The sample lists around 240,000 distinct CDR3 sequences, about 14% seen once, with about an eighth in the top ten. Broader study findings: The model identified upcoming ophthalmopathy a median around 6 months ahead of onset.

The sample comprised blood. This sequence was found in a woman between 35 and 50 years old with Graves' hyperthyroidism that later progressed to Graves' ophthalmopathy.

The CDR3 DNA follows: TGTGCCAGCAGCTTAGGGCAAAACAATGAGCAGTTCTTC. The encoded protein is CASSLGQNNEQFF. The gene calls are TRBV11-2 and TRBJ2-1; D is unclear. The CDR3 runs to 13 residues. Trimming removed 1 base at V and 5 bases at J, with 6 bases between. Germline CDR1 reads SGHAT; CDR2 reads FQNNGV. Combining the CDR3 with reference TRBV11-2 and TRBJ2-1 gives the whole variable domain EAGVAQSPRYKIIEKRQSVAFWCNPISGHATLYWYQQILGQGPKLLIQFQNNGVVDDSQLPKDRFSAERLKGVDSTLKIQPAKLEDSAVYLCASSLGQNNEQFFGPGTRLTVL.